A selection of T cell receptor beta chains follows, all from one sample in a study. TCRdb re-called the RT-PCR reads through MiXCR, storing one row per CDR3 protein. The sample yields approximately 3,800 distinct CDR3 sequences, approximately 34% seen once. Specimen: memory CD4+ T cells from salivary gland. The receptors here all came from a female donor with primary Sjogren's syndrome. CDR3s include the opening cysteine and the closing phenylalanine or tryptophan. D genes are given only for firm matches. Clone size is given for some rows only: seen once, a few or many times, or a class if the clone is expanded.

cdr3_aa,cdr3_nt,j_call,v_call,d_call,clone_size
CSARVPGAGETQYF,TGCAGTGCTAGAGTTCCGGGAGCAGGAGAGACCCAGTACTTC,TRBJ2-5,TRBV20-1,NA,NA
CASSLSPGSYEQYF,TGTGCCAGCAGCTTATCCCCCGGCTCCTACGAGCAGTACTTC,TRBJ2-7,TRBV7-7,NA,medium-sized
CASRPRAGSDQPQHF,TGTGCCAGCAGACCAAGGGCAGGGTCCGATCAGCCCCAGCATTTT,TRBJ1-5,TRBV6-2/TRBV6-3,NA,medium-sized
CASRPGQGQTHNYGYTF,TGCGCCAGCCGCCCGGGACAGGGGCAGACACATAACTATGGCTACACCTTC,TRBJ1-2,TRBV5-1,TRBD1,NA
CSAMVYNSPLHF,TGCAGTGCTATGGTTTATAATTCACCCCTCCACTTT,TRBJ1-6,TRBV20-1,NA,medium-sized
CSAIQGASNSPLHF,TGCAGCGCAATACAGGGCGCGAGTAATTCACCCCTCCACTTT,TRBJ1-6,TRBV29-1,NA,once
CSASVGREGPYNEQFF,TGCAGTGCTAGTGTCGGGCGGGAGGGCCCCTACAATGAGCAGTTCTTC,TRBJ2-1,TRBV20-1,TRBD2,NA
CASSPPKGNTEAFF,TGTGCCAGCTCACCACCGAAGGGGAACACTGAAGCTTTCTTT,TRBJ1-1,TRBV18,NA,many
CATRGQGIYNEQFF,TGTGCCACCAGAGGACAGGGAATCTACAATGAGCAGTTCTTC,TRBJ2-1,TRBV24-1,TRBD1,NA
CASSLAYSAQGNGYTF,TGCGCCAGCAGCTTGGCCTACAGCGCGCAGGGGAATGGCTACACCTTC,TRBJ1-2,TRBV5-1,NA,medium-sized
CSAIEGAVAYGYTF,TGCAGTGCGATTGAGGGGGCAGTAGCCTATGGCTACACCTTC,TRBJ1-2,TRBV20-1,TRBD1,NA
CASSPLQGPTNLNTIYF,TGTGCCAGCAGCCCCCTACAGGGCCCCACTAACTTAAACACCATATATTTT,TRBJ1-3,TRBV28,NA,many
CASSSMRTGDTQYF,TGTGCCAGCAGTTCAATGCGGACCGGAGATACGCAGTATTTT,TRBJ2-3,TRBV27,NA,NA
CSAFRDSSYEQYF,TGCAGTGCCTTCCGCGATAGCTCCTACGAGCAGTACTTC,TRBJ2-7,TRBV20-1,NA,many
CSATQGADYGYTF,TGCAGTGCCACACAGGGGGCAGACTATGGCTACACCTTC,TRBJ1-2,TRBV20-1,TRBD1,medium-sized
CATSDAGTSITEQFF,TGTGCCACCAGTGATGCCGGTACTAGTATTACTGAGCAGTTCTTC,TRBJ2-1,TRBV24-1,NA,medium-sized
CASTTGGIHEQFF,TGTGCCAGCACAACAGGGGGAATCCATGAGCAGTTCTTC,TRBJ2-1,TRBV11-1,TRBD1,many
CASSLVVGQVYNEQYF,TGTGCCAGCAGTCTTGTGGTTGGACAGGTATACAATGAGCAGTACTTC,TRBJ2-4,TRBV27,TRBD1,once
CASSWENTEAFF,TGTGCCAGCAGCTGGGAGAACACTGAAGCTTTCTTT,TRBJ1-1,TRBV11-3,NA,many
CASTNFPAGGSEQFF,TGTGCCAGTACTAACTTCCCGGCTGGGGGCAGTGAGCAGTTCTTC,TRBJ2-1,TRBV19,NA,many
CASSQRGRGITGELFF,TGTGCCAGCAGCCAGAGGGGACGGGGAATTACCGGGGAGCTGTTTTTT,TRBJ2-2,TRBV3-1,NA,NA